This T cell receptor beta chain appears in the sequencing data of a study of cytomegalovirus exposure and HLA in healthy donors. Using immunoSEQ multiplex PCR, the repertoire was profiled, and TCRdb retains in-frame clones only, with some absent. The table includes around 71,000 clones, just under 95% detected once. The sample taken for sequencing was PBMCs. This clonotype was sampled from a young man in good health and CMV-seropositive.

DNA for the CDR3: TGTGCCAGCAGCCGGACAGGGACGAGTCAGCCCCAGCATTTT. Protein product: CASSRTGTSQPQHF. The chain employs TRBV7-9 and TRBJ1-5, with 8 positions matching TRBD1. CDR3 length: 14 amino acids. Germline V gene sequence: CDR1 SEHNR, CDR2 FQNEAQ (reference sequence). Germline trimming cut 5 bases from V and 6 bases from J; bases unmatched to any gene: 6.